This T cell receptor (beta chain) comes out of a study of cytomegalovirus exposure and HLA in healthy donors. Study findings and constraints: The classifier reportedly diagnosed cytomegalovirus status with high sensitivity and specificity. The authors later found most CMV-associated TCR beta chains appeared HLA-restricted.

A word on this clone: Its matching antigen is unknown.

The study ran its PCR with 60 Vbeta and 13 Jbeta primers. TCRdb keeps only in-frame clones here, not all; method: immunoSEQ multiplex PCR. The sample shows some 140,000 clones, 73% of them seen only once. This CDR3 has 13 amino acids. Germline V gene lookup returns CDR1 SGHTA and CDR2 FQGNSA. The V end lost 5 bases, the J end lost 4 bases, and 9 bases lay between the germline ends. Material for sequencing was PBMCs. The source of this sequence is a woman aged 40 to 55 in good health and CMV-seronegative. V and J are TRBV7-2 and TRBJ1-5, with no clear D. For the CDR3, the DNA is TGTGCCAGCAGCCGCGGCATAAATCAGCCCCAGCATTTT. Its protein product is CASSRGINQPQHF. Drawing the rest from reference TRBV7-2 and TRBJ1-5, the complete variable domain is GAGVSQSPSNKVTEKGKDVELRCDPISGHTALYWYRQSLGQGLEFLIYFQGNSAPDKSGLPSDRFSAERTGGSVSTLTIQRTQQEDSAVYLCASSRGINQPQHFGDGTRLSIL.